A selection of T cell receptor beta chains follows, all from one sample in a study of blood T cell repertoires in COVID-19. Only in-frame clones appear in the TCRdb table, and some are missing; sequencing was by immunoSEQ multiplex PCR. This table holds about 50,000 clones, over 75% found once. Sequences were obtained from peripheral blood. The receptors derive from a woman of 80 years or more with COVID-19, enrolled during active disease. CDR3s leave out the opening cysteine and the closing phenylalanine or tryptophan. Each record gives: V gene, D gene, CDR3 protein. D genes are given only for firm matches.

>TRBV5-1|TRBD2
ASSLELAGGELF
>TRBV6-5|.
ASGRTTQETQY
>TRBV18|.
ASSPGLSNQPQH
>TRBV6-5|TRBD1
ASRSQGAQGNTIY
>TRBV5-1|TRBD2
ASSLDGASGSTGRNEQF
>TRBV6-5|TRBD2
ASSYLPGGRRNEQY
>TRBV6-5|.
ASSYLLGNWPQH
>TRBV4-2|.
ASSPMDSLNTEAF
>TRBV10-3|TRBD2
AISAGLAGAEQF
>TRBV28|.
ASSWGGKDEQY
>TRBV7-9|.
ASSPPGSGNTIY
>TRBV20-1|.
SGVAAEQF
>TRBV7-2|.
ASSLSPSPANEKLF